This TCR beta chain was found in a study of T cell responses to AZD1222 COVID-19 vaccine. Overall study findings and caveats: Targeting of unmutated variant regions was reportedly seen in nearly half of spike-specific TCRs. Clonal diversity was possibly underestimated, and the donors were mostly white British, with more females. Dominant CD4 TCR responses targeted spike regions 160-218 and 743-854. Baseline serostatus was positive in only a handful of AZD1222 recipients.

The method was immunoSEQ multiplex PCR; TCRdb's version includes in-frame clones alone and lacks a portion of them. Of just over 150,000 clones listed, roughly nine tenths are singletons. Trimming cost V 2 bases and J 0 bases, with 16 bases left between them. The germline V gene encodes CDR1 SGHTA and CDR2 FQGNSA. CDR3 length equals 18 residues. Notes on this clone: Antigen specificity is unknown.

The starting material was peripheral blood, obtained after recovery from COVID-19. The TCR comes from an adult who had recovered from COVID-19. V and J are TRBV7-2 and TRBJ1-4; the D gene is possibly TRBD1 (5 bases). This chain's CDR3 is CASSLSVRGAATNEKLFF. DNA of the CDR3: TGTGCCAGCAGCTTATCCGTGCGGGGCGCCGCAACTAATGAAAAACTGTTTTTT. Full variable domain (outside the CDR3, taken from reference TRBV7-2 and TRBJ1-4): GAGVSQSPSNKVTEKGKDVELRCDPISGHTALYWYRQSLGQGLEFLIYFQGNSAPDKSGLPSDRFSAERTGGSVSTLTIQRTQQEDSAVYLCASSLSVRGAATNEKLFFGSGTQLSVL.